The 24 T cell receptor beta chains below were found in one sample sequenced in a study of blood T cell repertoires in COVID-19. Measured with immunoSEQ multiplex PCR; TCRdb has only the in-frame clones, and not every one. The sample records 250,000 or so clones, around 80% being singletons. The sequencing sample was made of peripheral blood. These receptor sequences come from a human donor in a cohort sampled during active COVID-19.

The gene calls are TRBV5-6 and TRBJ1-2, with unresolved D. Trimming removed 3 bases at V and 5 bases at J, with 8 bases between. The germline V gene encodes CDR1 SGHDT and CDR2 YYEEEE. CDR3 size: 12 residues. DNA for the CDR3: TGTGCCAGCAGCTCTTTGGCTTATGGCTACACCTTC. Amino acids: CASSSLAYGYTF. The whole variable domain, filled in from reference TRBV5-6 and TRBJ1-2, reads DAGVTQSPTHLIKTRGQQVTLRCSPKSGHDTVSWYQQALGQGPQFIFQYYEEEERQRGNFPDRFSGHQFPNYSSELNVNALLLGDSALYLCASSSLAYGYTFGSGTRLTVV.

The chain uses TRBV6-5 and TRBJ2-2, with 7 bases lining up with TRBD1. Germline-derived CDR1 and CDR2 are MNHEY and SVGAGI. V was clipped by 4 bases and J by 6 bases; unmatched bases: 5. The CDR3 has 14 amino acids. DNA of the CDR3: TGTGCCAGCAGTTCGACAGGGCGACCCGGGGAGCTGTTTTTT. Translated, it gives CASSSTGRPGELFF.

The chain joins TRBV6-5 to TRBJ1-1; D is undetermined. The germline V gene has CDR1 MNHEY and CDR2 SVGAGI. The length of the CDR3 is 13 residues. Trimming removed 7 bases from V and 0 bases from J, with 9 bases in between. This CDR3 reads CASTSAVNTEAFF. DNA for the CDR3: TGTGCCAGCACCTCAGCGGTGAACACTGAAGCTTTCTTT.

The chain is built from TRBV10-2 and TRBJ1-1; D is unclear. CDR1 is WSHSY, CDR2 SAAADI, per germline. Trimming left V 4 bases short and J 5 bases short, with 17 bases between. The CDR3 contains 15 residues. CDR3 sequence: CASSAVRAAGTEAFF. The CDR3 coding sequence is TGCGCCAGCAGTGCGGTAAGGGCCGCGGGGACTGAAGCTTTCTTT.

The chain carries TRBV27 and TRBJ2-5; D possibly corresponds to TRBD2 (5 bases). The CDR3 runs to 15 residues. CDR1 MNHEY and CDR2 SMNVEV come from the germline V gene (reference sequence). Trimming took 0 bases from V and 5 from J, leaving 13 bases between them. CDR3 in DNA: TGTGCCAGCAGTTTATCGCCAGGCCCGGGGGAGACCCAGTACTTC. It codes for CASSLSPGPGETQYF.

This chain connects TRBV6-1 to TRBJ2-3; 7 nucleotides agree with TRBD1. Trimming removed 3 bases from V and 0 bases from J; junction bases left unmatched: 9. CDR1 and CDR2 from the germline V gene are MNHNS and SASEGT. There are 17 residues in the CDR3. The CDR3: CASSDPLDRVSTDTQYF. In DNA form, the CDR3 reads TGTGCCAGCAGTGACCCGCTAGACAGGGTCAGCACAGATACGCAGTATTTT.

The chain employs TRBV5-1 and TRBJ1-3; D may be TRBD1 (6 bases). Trimming shortened V by 4 bases and J by 0 bases, and 17 bases separated the two germline ends. The germline V gene has CDR1 SGHRS and CDR2 YFSETQ. The CDR3 is 17 amino acids. CDR3 coding DNA: TGCGCCAGCAGCGCAAACACAGGGACATTCTCTGGAAACACCATATATTTT. This codes for CASSANTGTFSGNTIYF.

This clone was seen a handful of times. The chain employs TRBV3-1 (or the pseudogene TRBV3-2) and TRBJ1-5, with 8 nucleotides matching TRBD1. From germline, CDR1 is LGHDT and CDR2 YNNKEL (reference sequence). This CDR3 has 15 residues. V was pared by 4 bases and J by 4 bases, with 6 bases of the junction left unmatched. This chain's CDR3 is CASSPGQVENQPQHF. The CDR3 DNA follows: TGTGCCAGCAGCCCGGGACAGGTAGAAAATCAGCCCCAGCATTTT.

DNA for the CDR3: TGTGCCAGCTCTCCCGGACAGGGGGATGGCTACACCTTC. Its protein product is CASSPGQGDGYTF. The rearrangement links TRBV18 to TRBJ1-2, with 10 bases aligning to TRBD1. Unmatched junction bases numbered 4, after V lost 6 bases and J lost 6 bases. In germline, CDR1 is KGHSH, CDR2 LQKENI. This CDR3 has 13 residues.

The rearrangement joins TRBV10-3 to TRBJ2-3; possibly TRBD2 for D (6 bases). The CDR3 is 13 residues long. Trimming stripped 4 bases from V and 5 bases from J, with 10 bases between. Germline V gene lookup returns CDR1 ENHRY and CDR2 SYGVKD. CDR3 DNA sequence: TGTGCCATCAGTGGGGGGGTTGGAGATACGCAGTATTTT. Protein: CAISGGVGDTQYF.

The chain uses TRBV5-1 and TRBJ2-7, with a possible D match to TRBD2 (6 bases). The CDR3 consists of 14 residues. In germline, CDR1 is SGHRS, CDR2 YFSETQ. V lost 4 bases to trimming and J lost 6 bases, with 17 bases between them. For the CDR3, the DNA is TGCGCCAGCAGCGGAGGGACCCTCCGGGGCGAGCAGTACTTC. It codes for CASSGGTLRGEQYF.

The chain uses TRBV7-8 and TRBJ2-2, with D perhaps TRBD1 (5 bases). CDR1 is SGHVS and CDR2 is FQNEAQ in the germline V gene. The V end lost 6 bases, the J end lost 7 bases, and 15 bases lay between the germline ends. The CDR3 contains 14 residues. CDR3 loop: CASRSQGSNGELFF. In DNA, the CDR3 is TGTGCCAGCAGATCTCAGGGTTCCAACGGGGAGCTGTTTTTT. Full variable domain (missing parts from reference TRBV7-8 and TRBJ2-2): GAGVSQSPRYKVAKRGQDVALRCDPISGHVSLFWYQQALGQGPEFLTYFQNEAQLDKSGLPSDRFFAERPEGSVSTLKIQRTQQEDSAVYLCASRSQGSNGELFFGEGSRLTVL.

This chain links TRBV24-1 with TRBJ2-1; a possible D gene is TRBD1 (6 bases). V dropped 7 bases and J dropped 4 bases, with 13 bases sitting between them. From germline, CDR1 is KGHDR and CDR2 SFDVKD. The CDR3 totals 14 residues. Here the CDR3 reads CATSRDTLYNEQFF. DNA of the CDR3: TGTGCCACCAGCCGGGACACCCTTTACAATGAGCAGTTCTTC.

This clone was counted once. This chain connects TRBV6-5 to TRBJ1-5; D is uncertain. CDR1 MNHEY and CDR2 SVGAGI come from the germline V gene. V was trimmed by 6 bases and J by 0 bases, leaving 6 bases between them. CDR3 length: 13 residues. This CDR3 reads CASRRDSNQPQHF. The CDR3, as DNA: TGTGCCAGCAGACGCGATAGCAATCAGCCCCAGCATTTT.

The chain couples TRBV2 to TRBJ1-5, with D possibly TRBD1 on 6 matching bases. CDR1 is SNHLY, CDR2 FYNNEI, per germline. Trimming left V 5 bases short and J 6 bases short, with 8 bases between. This CDR3 region has 12 residues. The CDR3 coding sequence is TGTGCCAGCAGTACAGGGCGTCAGCCCCAGCATTTT. Amino acid sequence: CASSTGRQPQHF. The entire variable domain, with the rest obtained from reference TRBV2 and TRBJ1-5, is as follows: EPEVTQTPSHQVTQMGQEVILRCVPISNHLYFYWYRQILGQKVEFLVSFYNNEISEKSEIFDDQFSVERPDGSNFTLKIRSTKLEDSAMYFCASSTGRQPQHFGDGTRLSIL.

The chain joins TRBV27 to TRBJ1-2; tentative D call: TRBD1 (6 bases). Germline V gene lookup returns CDR1 MNHEY and CDR2 SMNVEV (reference sequence). The CDR3 sequence is 13 residues long. V lost 2 bases and J 7 bases, leaving 11 bases between the germline ends. Here the CDR3 DNA reads TGTGCCAGCAGTTTAGCGGGGGCGATTGGCTACACCTTC. It codes for CASSLAGAIGYTF.

The V and J genes are TRBV6-5 and TRBJ2-7; D is perhaps TRBD1 (6 bases). This CDR3 spans 14 amino acids. Germline V gene sequence: CDR1 MNHEY, CDR2 SVGAGI. Trimming shortened V by 6 bases and J by 1 base, and 13 bases separated the two germline ends. CDR3 in DNA: TGTGCCAGCAGCCGACAGGTATTTTCCTACGAGCAGTACTTC. Protein product: CASSRQVFSYEQYF.

This chain joins TRBV6-1 and TRBJ1-5; D possibly corresponds to TRBD1 (5 bases). Germline V CDR1 and CDR2: MNHNS, SASEGT. The CDR3 is 15 residues long. V lost 5 bases, J lost 5 bases, and 16 bases lay in between. The CDR3: CASSLGRASDQPQHF. In nucleotides, the CDR3 is TGTGCCAGCAGTTTGGGCAGGGCGTCGGATCAGCCCCAGCATTTT.

The chain links TRBV4-1 to TRBJ2-1; D is unresolved. The CDR3 has 15 amino acids. V lost 0 bases, J lost 2 bases, and 8 bases lay in between. The germline V gene has CDR1 MGHRA and CDR2 YSYEKL. The chain's CDR3 is CASSQDNSPYNEQFF. The CDR3 DNA sequence: TGCGCCAGCAGCCAAGATAATAGTCCCTACAATGAGCAGTTCTTC.

This chain joins TRBV19 and TRBJ1-6; TRBD1 might be the D (5 bases). Germline loops: CDR1 LNHDA, CDR2 SQIVND (reference sequence). The CDR3 has 13 residues. The CDR3 here is CATGQGVDSPLHF. The CDR3 DNA sequence: TGTGCAACCGGCCAGGGTGTCGATTCACCCCTCCACTTT.

V gene TRBV14 combines with J gene TRBJ2-3; 14 nucleotides line up with TRBD2. Looked up from germline, CDR1 is SGHDN and CDR2 is FVKESK. The junction had 12 bases not matched to a gene; V was cut back by 7 bases and J by 0 bases. The CDR3 covers 19 residues. The CDR3 loop reads CASTKIGTSGRPSTDTQYF. CDR3 coding DNA: TGTGCCAGCACCAAAATCGGGACTAGCGGGAGACCGAGCACAGATACGCAGTATTTT.

This clone was seen only a few times. The V gene is TRBV10-1, the J gene TRBJ1-5; D gene ambiguous. The CDR3 sequence is 12 residues long. V gave up 5 bases and J gave up 7 bases, with 9 bases separating them. Germline V gives CDR1 WNHNN, CDR2 SYGVQD (reference sequence). CDR3 amino acids: CASSSADQPQHF. CDR3 coding DNA: TGCGCCAGCAGTTCAGCGGACCAGCCCCAGCATTTT.

The chain has TRBV19 and TRBJ2-2; 11 bases are shared with TRBD2. CDR1 is LNHDA and CDR2 is SQIVND in the germline V gene (reference sequence). V trimming: 1 base; J trimming: 3 bases; junction bases outside the gene matches: 7. The CDR3 has 18 residues. CDR3: CASSIGLAGGIDTGELFF. The CDR3 region has the DNA TGTGCCAGTAGTATAGGGCTAGCGGGAGGTATAGACACCGGGGAGCTGTTTTTT.

V is TRBV6-5 and J is TRBJ2-3, with TRBD1 identical over 7 bases. Germline-derived CDR1 and CDR2 are MNHEY and SVGAGI. V trimming: 2 bases; J trimming: 4 bases; junction bases outside the gene matches: 6. The CDR3 covers 15 residues. This CDR3 reads CASSYGTGDPDTQYF. CDR3 sequence (DNA): TGTGCCAGCAGTTACGGCACAGGGGATCCAGATACGCAGTATTTT.